This T cell receptor beta chain was sequenced for a study of cytomegalovirus exposure and HLA in healthy donors. After removal of 4 bases from V and 0 bases from J, the junction contained 1 base not matched to a gene. This CDR3 is 16 amino acids long. Germline loops: CDR1 SNHLY, CDR2 FYNNEI. The PCR had 60 Vbeta and 13 Jbeta primers. Repertoires were generated with immunoSEQ multiplex PCR, while TCRdb's copy carries only in-frame clones and drops some. This table holds about 200,000 clones. The gene calls are TRBV2 and TRBJ2-5; 14 positions agree with TRBD2. The sequenced sample was PBMCs. This TCR was sampled from a boy younger than 18 in good health and CMV-seronegative. The CDR3 sequence: CASSGLAGGYQETQYF. DNA for the CDR3: TGTGCCAGCAGTGGACTAGCGGGGGGGTACCAAGAGACCCAGTACTTC.